This TCR beta chain was sequenced during a study of T cell responses to AZD1222 COVID-19 vaccine. General study findings and limits: Nearly half of the spike-specific TCRs reportedly recognize variant regions that carry no mutations.

A word on this clone: Its target is not known.

Germline V lookup: CDR1 MNHEY, CDR2 SMNVEV (reference sequence). V lost 3 bases and J lost 6; bases outside the gene matches: 4. The CDR3 runs to 14 residues. Sequencing used immunoSEQ multiplex PCR; TCRdb keeps in-frame clones, though not all of them. The sample has some 140,000 clones; roughly 90% are singletons. The input for sequencing was peripheral blood, taken on day 0 of AZD1222 vaccination. This clonotype was obtained from an adult in good health. This chain joins TRBV27 and TRBJ2-7, with TRBD2 matching over 11 bases. The DNA of the CDR3 is TGTGCCAGCAGTTTGTTTCTAGCGGGAGGCGAGCAGTACTTC. Its protein product is CASSLFLAGGEQYF.